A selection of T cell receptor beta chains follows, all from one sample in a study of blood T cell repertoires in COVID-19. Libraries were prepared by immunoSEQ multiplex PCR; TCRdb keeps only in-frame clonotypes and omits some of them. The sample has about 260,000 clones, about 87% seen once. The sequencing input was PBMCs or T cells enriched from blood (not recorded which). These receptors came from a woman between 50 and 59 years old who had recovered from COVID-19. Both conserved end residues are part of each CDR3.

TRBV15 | CATSRDIRGQFF
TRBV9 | CASSETPDRSSYNSPLHF
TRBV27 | CASRSGRDTGELFF
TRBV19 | CASSIIVGSPNSPLHF
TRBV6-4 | CARGWMEVVRNWEETQYF
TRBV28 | CASRPPTGNTGELFF
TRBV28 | CASSLWGGSLYEQYF
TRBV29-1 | CSVEIRSGQGHPYEQYF
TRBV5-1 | CASSQRLAGSSYNEQFF
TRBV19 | CASSPSGGRIYNEQFF
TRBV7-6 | CASSYQVSGQGPFNSPLHF
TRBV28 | CASRASGRAVEQFF
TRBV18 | CASSPFLAGGPTDTQYF
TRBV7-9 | CASSLGAGGLTDTQYF
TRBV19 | CATATRFVAEAFF
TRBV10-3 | CAISAVGTDTQYF
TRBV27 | CASSLPTGGGELFF
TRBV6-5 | CASSSRDRGSPLHF
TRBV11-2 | CASSLVSRGQETQYF
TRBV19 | CASSIGASPADTQYF
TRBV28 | CASSETLTGSQPQHF
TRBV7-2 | CASSVNRGQPQHF
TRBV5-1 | CASSDFSGTRSEQFF
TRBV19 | CASSIDLEARETQYF
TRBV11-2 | CASSLVGGPRETQYF
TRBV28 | CASSPRLPHVYEQYF
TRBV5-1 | CASSRQGENTGELFF
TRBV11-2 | CASSQGPGRASLALHF
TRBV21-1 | CASSTAGGTGELFF
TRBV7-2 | CASSYRTGDYGYTF
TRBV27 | CASWNRREDEQYF
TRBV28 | CASSHTGGTEAFF
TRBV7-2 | CASSPGLAGAGANVLTF
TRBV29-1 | CSVGQGSAKNIQYF
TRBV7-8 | CASSSSAGVTDTQYF
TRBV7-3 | CASSLGTSGTSDTQYF
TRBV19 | CASSIGPQTGVSGYTF
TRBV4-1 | CASSELPGTSKLLAKNIQYF
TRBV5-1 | CASSRDYRVVAGNTIYF
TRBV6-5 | CASSYSSAGNNEQFF
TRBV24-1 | CATSDLLGGLETQYF
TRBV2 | CASAGTSNQPQHF
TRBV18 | CASSNMTGHNTEAFF
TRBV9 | CASSVAGLAGEGDYEQYF
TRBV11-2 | CASSPIAGKITDTQYF